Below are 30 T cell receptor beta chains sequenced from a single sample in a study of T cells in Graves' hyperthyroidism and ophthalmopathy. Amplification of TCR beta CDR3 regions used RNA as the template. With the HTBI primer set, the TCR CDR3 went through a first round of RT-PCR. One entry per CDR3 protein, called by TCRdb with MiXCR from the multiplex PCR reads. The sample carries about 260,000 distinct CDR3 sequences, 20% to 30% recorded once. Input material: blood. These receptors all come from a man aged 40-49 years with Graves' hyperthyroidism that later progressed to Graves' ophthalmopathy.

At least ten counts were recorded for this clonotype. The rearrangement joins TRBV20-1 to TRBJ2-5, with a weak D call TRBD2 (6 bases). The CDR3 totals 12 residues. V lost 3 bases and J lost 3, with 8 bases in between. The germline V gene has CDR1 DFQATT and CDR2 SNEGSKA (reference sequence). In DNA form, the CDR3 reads TGCAGTGCTAGCCCGGGGGAAGAGACCCAGTACTTC. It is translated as CSASPGEETQYF.

This chain's CDR3 is CASTSRVVGVTEAFF. The CDR3 nucleotides read TGTGCCAGCACCTCCAGGGTAGTGGGTGTCACTGAAGCTTTCTTT. This chain uses TRBV27 with TRBJ1-1; D possibly corresponds to TRBD1 (5 bases). Trimming took 7 bases from V and 4 from J, leaving 19 bases between them. The CDR3 consists of 15 residues. Germline CDR1 MNHEY, CDR2 SMNVEV (reference sequence).

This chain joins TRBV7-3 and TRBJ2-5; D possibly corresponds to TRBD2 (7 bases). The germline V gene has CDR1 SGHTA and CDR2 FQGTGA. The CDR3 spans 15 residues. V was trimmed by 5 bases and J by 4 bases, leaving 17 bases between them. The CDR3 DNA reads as TGTGCCAGCAGCCTCCTCGGGGGCGGGGGAGAGACCCAGTACTTC. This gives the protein CASSLLGGGGETQYF.

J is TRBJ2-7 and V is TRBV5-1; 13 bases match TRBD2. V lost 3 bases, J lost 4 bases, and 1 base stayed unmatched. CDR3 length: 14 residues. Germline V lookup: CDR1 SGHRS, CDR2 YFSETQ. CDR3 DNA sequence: TGCGCCAGCAGCTGGACTAGCGGGAGATACGAGCAGTACTTC. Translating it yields CASSWTSGRYEQYF.

Here the CDR3 DNA reads TGTGCCACCCTAGGGGAAGGTGGAAACACCATATATTTT. Encoded protein: CATLGEGGNTIYF. This chain links TRBV12-3 or TRBV12-4 with TRBJ1-3; weak D call: TRBD1 (5 bases). This CDR3 has 13 residues. V was clipped by 10 bases and J by 3 bases, with 13 bases between them.

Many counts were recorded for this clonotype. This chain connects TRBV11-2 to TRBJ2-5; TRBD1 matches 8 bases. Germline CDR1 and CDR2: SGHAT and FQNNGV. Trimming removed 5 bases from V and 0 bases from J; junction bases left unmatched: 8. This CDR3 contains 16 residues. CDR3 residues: CASSARQGTYQETQYF. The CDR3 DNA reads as TGTGCCAGCAGCGCCAGACAGGGGACGTACCAAGAGACCCAGTACTTC.

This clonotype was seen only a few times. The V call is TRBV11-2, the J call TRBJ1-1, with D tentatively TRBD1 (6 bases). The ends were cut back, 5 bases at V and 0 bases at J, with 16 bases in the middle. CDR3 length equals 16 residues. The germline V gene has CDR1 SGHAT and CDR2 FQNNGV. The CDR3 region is CASSPHRDTLNTEAFF. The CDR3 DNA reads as TGTGCCAGCAGCCCTCACCGGGACACACTGAACACTGAAGCTTTCTTT.

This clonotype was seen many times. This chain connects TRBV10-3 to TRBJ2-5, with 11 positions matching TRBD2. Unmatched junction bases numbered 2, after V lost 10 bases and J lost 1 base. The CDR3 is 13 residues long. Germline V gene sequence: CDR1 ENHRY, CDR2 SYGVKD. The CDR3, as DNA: TGTGCCACCCTAGCGGGAGGCCAAGAGACCCAGTACTTC. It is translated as CATLAGGQETQYF.

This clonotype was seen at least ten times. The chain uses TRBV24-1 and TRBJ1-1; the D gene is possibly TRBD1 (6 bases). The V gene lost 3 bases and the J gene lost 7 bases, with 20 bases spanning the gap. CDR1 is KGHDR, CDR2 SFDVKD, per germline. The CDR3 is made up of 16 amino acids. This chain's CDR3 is CATSDGGRRGRLEAFF. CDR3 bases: TGTGCCACCAGTGATGGGGGCCGTCGGGGGCGCCTTGAAGCTTTCTTT.

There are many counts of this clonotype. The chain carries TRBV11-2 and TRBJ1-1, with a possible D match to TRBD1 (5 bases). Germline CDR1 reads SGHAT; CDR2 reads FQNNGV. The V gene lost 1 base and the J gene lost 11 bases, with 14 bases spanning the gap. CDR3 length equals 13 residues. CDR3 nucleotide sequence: TGTGCCAGCAGCTTAGGGGGAGGGGCGGGCGCTTTCTTT. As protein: CASSLGGGAGAFF.

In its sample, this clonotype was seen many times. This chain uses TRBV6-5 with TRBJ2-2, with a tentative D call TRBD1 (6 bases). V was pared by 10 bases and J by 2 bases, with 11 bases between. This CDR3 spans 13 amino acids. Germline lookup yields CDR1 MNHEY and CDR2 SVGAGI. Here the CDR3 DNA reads TGTGCCACCCCGGACAGCAACACCGGGGAGCTGTTTTTT. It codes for CATPDSNTGELFF.

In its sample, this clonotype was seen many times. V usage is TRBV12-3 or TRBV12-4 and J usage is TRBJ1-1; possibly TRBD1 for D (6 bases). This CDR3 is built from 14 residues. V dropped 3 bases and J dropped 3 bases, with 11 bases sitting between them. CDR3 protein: CASSFEGGYTEAFF. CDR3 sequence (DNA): TGTGCCAGCAGTTTTGAGGGGGGGTACACTGAAGCTTTCTTT.

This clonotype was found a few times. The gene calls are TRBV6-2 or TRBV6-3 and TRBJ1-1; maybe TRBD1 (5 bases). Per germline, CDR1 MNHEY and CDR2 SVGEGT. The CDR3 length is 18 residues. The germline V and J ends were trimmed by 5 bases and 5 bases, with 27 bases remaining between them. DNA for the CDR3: TGTGCCAGCAGTACCTCTGAGGGGTTAGTCTCCTTTTGGACTGAAGCTTTCTTT. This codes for CASSTSEGLVSFWTEAFF.

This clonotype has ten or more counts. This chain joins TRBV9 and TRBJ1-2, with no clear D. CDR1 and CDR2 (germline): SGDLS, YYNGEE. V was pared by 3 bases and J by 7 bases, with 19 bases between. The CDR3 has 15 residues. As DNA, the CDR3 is TGTGCCAGCAGCGGAGAGTCACCCAGGCTGCTTGGCTACACCTTC. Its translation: CASSGESPRLLGYTF.

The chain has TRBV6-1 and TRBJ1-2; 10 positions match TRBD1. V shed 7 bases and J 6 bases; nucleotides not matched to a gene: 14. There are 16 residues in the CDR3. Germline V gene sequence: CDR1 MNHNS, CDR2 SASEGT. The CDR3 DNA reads TGTGCCAGCACCGAGGACAGGGGGTTTTTTTTCAATGGCTACACCTTC. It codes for CASTEDRGFFFNGYTF.

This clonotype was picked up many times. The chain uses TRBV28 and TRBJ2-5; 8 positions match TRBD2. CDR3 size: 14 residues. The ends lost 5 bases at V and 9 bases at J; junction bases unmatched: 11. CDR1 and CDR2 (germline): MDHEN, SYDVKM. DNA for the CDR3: TGTGCCAGCAGTGACAGCAAGCGGGGGTGGGCCCAGTACTTC. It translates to CASSDSKRGWAQYF.

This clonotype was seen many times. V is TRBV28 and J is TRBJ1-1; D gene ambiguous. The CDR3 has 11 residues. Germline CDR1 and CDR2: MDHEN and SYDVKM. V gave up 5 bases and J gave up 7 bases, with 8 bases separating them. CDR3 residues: CASSIHFEAFF. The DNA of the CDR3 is TGTGCCAGCAGTATTCATTTTGAAGCTTTCTTT.

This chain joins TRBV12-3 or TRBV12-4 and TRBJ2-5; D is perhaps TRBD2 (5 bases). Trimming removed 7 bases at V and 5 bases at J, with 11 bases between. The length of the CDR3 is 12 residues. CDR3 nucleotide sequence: TGTGCCAGCATAGGAGGCGGGGAGACCCAGTACTTC. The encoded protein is CASIGGGETQYF.

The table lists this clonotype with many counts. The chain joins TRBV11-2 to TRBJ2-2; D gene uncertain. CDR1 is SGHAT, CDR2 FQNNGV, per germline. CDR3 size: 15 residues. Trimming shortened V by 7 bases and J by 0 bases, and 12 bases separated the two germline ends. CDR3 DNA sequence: TGTGCCAGCAACCTTCGTGGGACGAACACCGGGGAGCTGTTTTTT. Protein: CASNLRGTNTGELFF.

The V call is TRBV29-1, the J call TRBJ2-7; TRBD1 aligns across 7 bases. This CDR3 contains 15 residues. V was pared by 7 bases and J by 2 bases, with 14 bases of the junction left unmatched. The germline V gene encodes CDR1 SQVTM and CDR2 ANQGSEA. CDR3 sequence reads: CSATLDRVPTYEQYF. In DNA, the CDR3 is TGCAGCGCTACCCTAGACAGGGTACCGACCTACGAGCAGTACTTC.

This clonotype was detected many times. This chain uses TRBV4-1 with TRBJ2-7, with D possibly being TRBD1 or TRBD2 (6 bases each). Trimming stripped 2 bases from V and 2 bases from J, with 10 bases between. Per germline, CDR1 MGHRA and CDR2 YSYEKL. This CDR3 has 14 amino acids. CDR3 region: CASSQYREAYEQYF. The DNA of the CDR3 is TGCGCCAGCAGCCAATACAGGGAGGCCTACGAGCAGTACTTC.

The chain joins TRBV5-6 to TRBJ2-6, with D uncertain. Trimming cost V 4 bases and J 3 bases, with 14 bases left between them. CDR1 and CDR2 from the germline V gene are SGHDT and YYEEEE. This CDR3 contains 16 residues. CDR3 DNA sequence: TGTGCCAGCAGCCCCCCTAGGGTTGGTGGGGCCAACGTCCTGACTTTC. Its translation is CASSPPRVGGANVLTF.

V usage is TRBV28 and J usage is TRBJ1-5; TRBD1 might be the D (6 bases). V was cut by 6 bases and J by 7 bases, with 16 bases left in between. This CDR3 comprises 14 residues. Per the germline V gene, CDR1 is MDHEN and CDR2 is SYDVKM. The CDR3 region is CASRPHREGQPQHF. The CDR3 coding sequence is TGTGCCAGCAGACCACACAGGGAGGGGCAGCCCCAGCATTTT.

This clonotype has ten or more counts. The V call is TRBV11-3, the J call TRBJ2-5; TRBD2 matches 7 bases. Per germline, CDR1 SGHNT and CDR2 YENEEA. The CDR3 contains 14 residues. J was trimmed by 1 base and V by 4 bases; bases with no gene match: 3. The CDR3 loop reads CASSSGLVQETQYF. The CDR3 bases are TGTGCCAGCAGCTCAGGACTAGTCCAAGAGACCCAGTACTTC.

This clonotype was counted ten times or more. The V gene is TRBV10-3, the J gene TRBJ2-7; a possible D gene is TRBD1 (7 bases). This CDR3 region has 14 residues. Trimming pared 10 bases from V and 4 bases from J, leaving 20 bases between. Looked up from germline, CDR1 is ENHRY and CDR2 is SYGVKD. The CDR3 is CATGGGTAAYEQYF. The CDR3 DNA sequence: TGTGCCACCGGGGGTGGGACAGCCGCTTACGAGCAGTACTTC.

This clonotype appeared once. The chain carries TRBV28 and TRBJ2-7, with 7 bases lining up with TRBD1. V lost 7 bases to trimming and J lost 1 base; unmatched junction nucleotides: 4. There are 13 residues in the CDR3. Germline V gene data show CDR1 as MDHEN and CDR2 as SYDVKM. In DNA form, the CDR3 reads TGTGCCAGCATTGACAGGGAGTCCTACGAGCAGTACTTC. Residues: CASIDRESYEQYF.

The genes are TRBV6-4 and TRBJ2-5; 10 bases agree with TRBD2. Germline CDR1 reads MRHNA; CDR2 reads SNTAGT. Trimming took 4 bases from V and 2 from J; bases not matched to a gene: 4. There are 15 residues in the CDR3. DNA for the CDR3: TGTGCCAGCAGTGCCGAAGCGGGGGGGCAAGAGACCCAGTACTTC. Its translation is CASSAEAGGQETQYF.

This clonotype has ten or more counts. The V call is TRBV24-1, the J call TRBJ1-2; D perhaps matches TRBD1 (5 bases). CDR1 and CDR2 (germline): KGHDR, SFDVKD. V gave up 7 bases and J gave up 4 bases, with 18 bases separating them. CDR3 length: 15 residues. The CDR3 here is CATRGTETKGYGYTF. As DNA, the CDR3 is TGTGCCACCAGGGGGACCGAGACAAAAGGCTATGGCTACACCTTC.

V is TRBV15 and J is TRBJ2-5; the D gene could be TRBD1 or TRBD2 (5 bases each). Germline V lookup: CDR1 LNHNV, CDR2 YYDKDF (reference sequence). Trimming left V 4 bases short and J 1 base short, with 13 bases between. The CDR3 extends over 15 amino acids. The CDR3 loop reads CATSNRDRGQETQYF. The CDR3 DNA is TGTGCCACCAGCAACCGGGACCGAGGCCAAGAGACCCAGTACTTC.

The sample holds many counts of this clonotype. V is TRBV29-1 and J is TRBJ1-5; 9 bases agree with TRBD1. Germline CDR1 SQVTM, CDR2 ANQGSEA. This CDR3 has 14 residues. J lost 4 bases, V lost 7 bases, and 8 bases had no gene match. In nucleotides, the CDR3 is TGCAGCGCTACCTATGGACAGGGGAATCAGCCCCAGCATTTT. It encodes CSATYGQGNQPQHF.